This T cell receptor (beta chain) was identified in a study of blood T cell repertoires in COVID-19. Looking at the study overall: COVID-19 samples collected from the United States, Italy and Spain covered acute and convalescent phases. In each case, the material was cDNA or gDNA derived from T cells, B-cell-depleted T cells, or PBMCs.

As originally analysed: Reference gene primer amplification gave nucleated cell count estimates. The assay was immunoSEQ multiplex PCR, and TCRdb's table has in-frame clones only and misses some. V, J and clone size were drawn from that table, and D and trimming were deduced from the DNA. Found here are around 150,000 clones, 60% to 80% of them singletons; the top ten hold 2.5% to 3%. Only a few counts were recorded for this clone. The receptor comes from a man between 65 and 85 years old with acute or convalescent COVID-19. Sequenced sample: peripheral blood.

The chain's CDR3 is CAISEDVAGGINEQFF. In nucleotides, the CDR3 is TGTGCCATCAGTGAGGATGTAGCGGGAGGAATCAATGAGCAGTTCTTC. The chain combines TRBV10-3 with TRBJ2-1; 10 positions match TRBD2. Germline-derived CDR1 and CDR2 are ENHRY and SYGVKD. The CDR3 runs 16 residues. Trimming at V came to 2 bases and at J to 6 bases, leaving 7 bases not matched to a gene.